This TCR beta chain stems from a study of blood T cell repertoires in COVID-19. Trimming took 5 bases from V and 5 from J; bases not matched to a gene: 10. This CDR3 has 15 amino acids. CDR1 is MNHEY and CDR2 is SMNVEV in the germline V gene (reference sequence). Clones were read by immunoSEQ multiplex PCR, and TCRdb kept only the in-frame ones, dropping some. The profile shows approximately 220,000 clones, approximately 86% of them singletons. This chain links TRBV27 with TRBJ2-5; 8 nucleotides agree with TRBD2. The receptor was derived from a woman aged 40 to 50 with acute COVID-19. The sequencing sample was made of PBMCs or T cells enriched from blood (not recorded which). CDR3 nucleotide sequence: TGTGCCAGCAGTCCATCCCCCGGGAGGGCGGAGACCCAGTACTTC. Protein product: CASSPSPGRAETQYF.